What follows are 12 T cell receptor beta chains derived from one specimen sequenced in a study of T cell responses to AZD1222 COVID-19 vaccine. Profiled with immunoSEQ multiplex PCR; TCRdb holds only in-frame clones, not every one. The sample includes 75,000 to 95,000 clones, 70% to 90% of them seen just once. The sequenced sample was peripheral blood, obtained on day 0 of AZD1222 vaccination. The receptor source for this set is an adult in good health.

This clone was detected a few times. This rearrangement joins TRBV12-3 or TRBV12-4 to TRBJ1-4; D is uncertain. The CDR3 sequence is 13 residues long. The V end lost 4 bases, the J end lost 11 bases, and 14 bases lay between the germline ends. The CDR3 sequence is CASSYMDGLKLFF. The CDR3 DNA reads TGTGCCAGCAGTTATATGGACGGTCTGAAACTGTTTTTT.

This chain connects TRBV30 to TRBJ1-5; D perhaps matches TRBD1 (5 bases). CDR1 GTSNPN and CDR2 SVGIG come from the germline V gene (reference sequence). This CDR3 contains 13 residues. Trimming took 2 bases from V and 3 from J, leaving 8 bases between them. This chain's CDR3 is CAWSRDLNQPQHF. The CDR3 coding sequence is TGTGCCTGGAGTAGGGACCTCAATCAGCCCCAGCATTTT.

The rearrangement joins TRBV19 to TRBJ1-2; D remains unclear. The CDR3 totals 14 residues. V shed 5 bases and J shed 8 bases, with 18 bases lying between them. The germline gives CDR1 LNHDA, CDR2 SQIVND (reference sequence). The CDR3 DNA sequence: TGTGCCAGTAGTGACGATTGGGGTAGCGGGGGCTACACCTTC. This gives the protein CASSDDWGSGGYTF.

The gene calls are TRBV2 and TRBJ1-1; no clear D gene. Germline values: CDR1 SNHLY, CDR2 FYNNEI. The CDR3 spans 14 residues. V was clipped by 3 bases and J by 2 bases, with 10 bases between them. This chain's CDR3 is CASSDRHRNTEAFF. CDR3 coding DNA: TGTGCCAGCAGTGACCGTCACAGAAACACTGAAGCTTTCTTT.

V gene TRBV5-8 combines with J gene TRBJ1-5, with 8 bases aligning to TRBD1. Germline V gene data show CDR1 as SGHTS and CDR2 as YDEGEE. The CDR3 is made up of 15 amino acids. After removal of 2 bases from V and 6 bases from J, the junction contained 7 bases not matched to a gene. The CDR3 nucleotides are TGTGCCAGCAGCTTTCACCAGGGGGCCGTTCAGCCCCAGCATTTT. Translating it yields CASSFHQGAVQPQHF.

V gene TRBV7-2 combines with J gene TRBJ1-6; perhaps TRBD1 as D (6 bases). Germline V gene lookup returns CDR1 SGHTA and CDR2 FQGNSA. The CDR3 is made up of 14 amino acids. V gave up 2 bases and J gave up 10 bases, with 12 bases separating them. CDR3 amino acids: CASSLRGAQSPLHF. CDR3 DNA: TGTGCCAGCAGCTTAAGGGGGGCCCAGTCACCCCTCCACTTT.

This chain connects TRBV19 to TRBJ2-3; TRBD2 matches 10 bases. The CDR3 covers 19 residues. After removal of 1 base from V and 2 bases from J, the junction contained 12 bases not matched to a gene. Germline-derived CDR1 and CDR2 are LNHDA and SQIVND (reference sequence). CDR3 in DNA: TGTGCCAGTAGTATAGCCGCCCCACTAGCGGGGCGATTCACAGATACGCAGTATTTT. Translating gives CASSIAAPLAGRFTDTQYF.

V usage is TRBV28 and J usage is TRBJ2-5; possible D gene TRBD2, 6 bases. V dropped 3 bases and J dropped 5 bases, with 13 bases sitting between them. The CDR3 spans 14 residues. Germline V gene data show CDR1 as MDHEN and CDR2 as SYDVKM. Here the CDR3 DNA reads TGTGCCAGCAGTTTCGACGGGAGTGGGGAGACCCAGTACTTC. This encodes CASSFDGSGETQYF. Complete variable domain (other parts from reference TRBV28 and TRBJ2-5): DVKVTQSSRYLVKRTGEKVFLECVQDMDHENMFWYRQDPGLGLRLIYFSYDVKMKEKGDIPEGYSVSREKKERFSLILESASTNQTSMYLCASSFDGSGETQYFGPGTRLLVL.

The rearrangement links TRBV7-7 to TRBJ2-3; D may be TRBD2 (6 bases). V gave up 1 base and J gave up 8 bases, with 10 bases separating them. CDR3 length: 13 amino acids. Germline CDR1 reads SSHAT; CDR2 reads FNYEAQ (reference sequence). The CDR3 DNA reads TGTGCCAGCAGCTTAGGGCTCGGGGGTACGCAGTATTTT. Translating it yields CASSLGLGGTQYF.

The CDR3 DNA sequence: TGTGCCAGCTCACCACCGGTCCGGACCGAGGGGGAGACCCAGTACTTC. Its protein product is CASSPPVRTEGETQYF. The J gene is TRBJ2-5, the V gene TRBV18; D could derive from TRBD1 or TRBD2 (5 bases each). V lost 0 bases and J lost 5, with 16 bases in between. This CDR3 region has 16 residues. Looked up from germline, CDR1 is KGHSH and CDR2 is LQKENI.

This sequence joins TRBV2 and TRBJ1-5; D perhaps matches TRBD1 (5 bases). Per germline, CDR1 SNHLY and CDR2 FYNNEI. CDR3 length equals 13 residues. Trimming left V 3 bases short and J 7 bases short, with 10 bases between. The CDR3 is CASSDRERQPQHF. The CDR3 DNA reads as TGTGCCAGCAGTGACAGGGAACGCCAGCCCCAGCATTTT. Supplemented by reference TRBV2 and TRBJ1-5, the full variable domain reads EPEVTQTPSHQVTQMGQEVILRCVPISNHLYFYWYRQILGQKVEFLVSFYNNEISEKSEIFDDQFSVERPDGSNFTLKIRSTKLEDSAMYFCASSDRERQPQHFGDGTRLSIL.

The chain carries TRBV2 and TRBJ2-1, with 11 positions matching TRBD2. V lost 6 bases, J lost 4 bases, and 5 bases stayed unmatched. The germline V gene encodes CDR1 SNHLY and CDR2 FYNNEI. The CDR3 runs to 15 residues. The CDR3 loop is CASRKLAGDYNEQFF. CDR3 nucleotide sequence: TGTGCCAGCAGGAAACTAGCGGGGGATTACAATGAGCAGTTCTTC. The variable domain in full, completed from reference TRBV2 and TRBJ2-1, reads EPEVTQTPSHQVTQMGQEVILRCVPISNHLYFYWYRQILGQKVEFLVSFYNNEISEKSEIFDDQFSVERPDGSNFTLKIRSTKLEDSAMYFCASRKLAGDYNEQFFGPGTRLTVL.